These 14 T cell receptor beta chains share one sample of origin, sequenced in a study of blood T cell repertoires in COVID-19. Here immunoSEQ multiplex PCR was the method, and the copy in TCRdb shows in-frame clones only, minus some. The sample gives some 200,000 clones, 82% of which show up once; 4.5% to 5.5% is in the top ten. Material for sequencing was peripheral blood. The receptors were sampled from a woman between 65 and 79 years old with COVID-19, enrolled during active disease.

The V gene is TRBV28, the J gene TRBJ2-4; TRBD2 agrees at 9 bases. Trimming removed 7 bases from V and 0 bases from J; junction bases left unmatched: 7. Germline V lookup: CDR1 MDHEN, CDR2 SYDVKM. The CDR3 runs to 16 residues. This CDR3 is CASTSGTSKAKNIQYF. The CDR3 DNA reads TGTGCCAGCACCTCCGGGACTAGCAAAGCCAAAAACATTCAGTACTTC.

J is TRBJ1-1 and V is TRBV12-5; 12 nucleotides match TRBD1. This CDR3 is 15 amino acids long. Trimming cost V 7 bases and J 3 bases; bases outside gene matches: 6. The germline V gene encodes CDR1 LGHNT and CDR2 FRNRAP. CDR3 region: CASVWDRGRDTEAFF. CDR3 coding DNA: TGTGCTAGTGTTTGGGACAGGGGGCGCGACACTGAAGCTTTCTTT. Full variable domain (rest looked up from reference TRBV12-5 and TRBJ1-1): DARVTQTPRHKVTEMGQEVTMRCQPILGHNTVFWYRQTMMQGLELLAYFRNRAPLDDSGMPKDRFSAEMPDATLATLKIQPSEPRDSAVYFCASVWDRGRDTEAFFGQGTRLTVV.

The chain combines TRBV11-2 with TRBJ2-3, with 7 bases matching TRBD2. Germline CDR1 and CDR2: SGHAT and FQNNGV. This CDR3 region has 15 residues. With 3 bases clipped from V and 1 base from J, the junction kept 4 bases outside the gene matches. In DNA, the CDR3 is TGTGCCAGCAGCTTCCAGCGGGACGGCACAGATACGCAGTATTTT. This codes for CASSFQRDGTDTQYF.

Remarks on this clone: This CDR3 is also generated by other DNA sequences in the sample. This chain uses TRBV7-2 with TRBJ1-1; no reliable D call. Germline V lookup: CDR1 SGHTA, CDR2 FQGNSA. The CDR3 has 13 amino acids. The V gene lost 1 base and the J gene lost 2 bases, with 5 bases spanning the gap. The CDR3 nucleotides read TGTGCCAGCAGCTTAGGGCAAAACACTGAAGCTTTCTTT. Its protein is CASSLGQNTEAFF.

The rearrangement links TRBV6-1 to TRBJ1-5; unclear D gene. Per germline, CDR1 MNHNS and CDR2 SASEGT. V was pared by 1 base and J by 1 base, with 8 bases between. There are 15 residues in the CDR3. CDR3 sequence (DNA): TGTGCCAGCAGTGAAGGTGGAGGGAGCAATCAGCCCCAGCATTTT. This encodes CASSEGGGSNQPQHF.

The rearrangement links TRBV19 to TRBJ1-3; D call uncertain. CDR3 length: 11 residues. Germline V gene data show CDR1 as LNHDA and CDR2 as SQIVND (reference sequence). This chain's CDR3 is CAASSGNTIYF. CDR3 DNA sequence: TGTGCTGCCAGCTCTGGAAACACCATATATTTT.

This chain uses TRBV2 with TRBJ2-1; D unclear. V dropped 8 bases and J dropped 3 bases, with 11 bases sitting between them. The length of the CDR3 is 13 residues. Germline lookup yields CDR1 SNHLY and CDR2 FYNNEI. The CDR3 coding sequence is TGTGCCAGCGTCCAGGAACACTACAATGAGCAGTTCTTC. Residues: CASVQEHYNEQFF.

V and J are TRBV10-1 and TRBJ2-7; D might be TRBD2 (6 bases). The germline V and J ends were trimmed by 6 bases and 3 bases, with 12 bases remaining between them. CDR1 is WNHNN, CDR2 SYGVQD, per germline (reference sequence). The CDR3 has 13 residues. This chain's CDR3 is CASRPNGGYEQYF. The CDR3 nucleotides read TGCGCCAGCAGACCCAACGGGGGCTACGAGCAGTACTTC.

CDR3 in amino acids: CASSYESLAGSHGINEQFF. The CDR3 DNA reads as TGTGCCAGCAGTTACGAGAGTCTAGCGGGAAGCCATGGAATTAATGAGCAGTTCTTC. The V and J genes are TRBV6-2 or TRBV6-3 and TRBJ2-1, with TRBD2 matching 9 bases. Germline V lookup: CDR1 MNHEY, CDR2 SVGEGT. The CDR3 runs 19 residues. The trim removed 2 bases at V and 7 bases at J, leaving 18 bases unmatched.

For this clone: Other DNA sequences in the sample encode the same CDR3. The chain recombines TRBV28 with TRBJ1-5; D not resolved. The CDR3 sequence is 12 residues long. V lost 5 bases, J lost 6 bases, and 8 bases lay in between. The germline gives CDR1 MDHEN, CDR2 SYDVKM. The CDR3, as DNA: TGTGCCAGCAGTCTACTTCTTCAGCCCCAGCATTTT. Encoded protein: CASSLLLQPQHF. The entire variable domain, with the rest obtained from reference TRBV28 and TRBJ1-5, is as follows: DVKVTQSSRYLVKRTGEKVFLECVQDMDHENMFWYRQDPGLGLRLIYFSYDVKMKEKGDIPEGYSVSREKKERFSLILESASTNQTSMYLCASSLLLQPQHFGDGTRLSIL.

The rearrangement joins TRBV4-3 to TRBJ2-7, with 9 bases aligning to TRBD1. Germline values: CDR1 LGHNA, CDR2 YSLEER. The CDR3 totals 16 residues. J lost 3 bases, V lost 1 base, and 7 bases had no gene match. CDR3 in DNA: TGCGCCAGCAGCCAAGGGGGACAGGGTGCCTTCTACGAGCAGTACTTC. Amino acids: CASSQGGQGAFYEQYF.

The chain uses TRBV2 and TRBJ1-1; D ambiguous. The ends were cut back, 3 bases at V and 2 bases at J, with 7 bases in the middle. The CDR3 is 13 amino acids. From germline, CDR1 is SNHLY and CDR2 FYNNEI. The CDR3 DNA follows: TGTGCCAGCAGTGAGGACTTTAACACTGAAGCTTTCTTT. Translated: CASSEDFNTEAFF.

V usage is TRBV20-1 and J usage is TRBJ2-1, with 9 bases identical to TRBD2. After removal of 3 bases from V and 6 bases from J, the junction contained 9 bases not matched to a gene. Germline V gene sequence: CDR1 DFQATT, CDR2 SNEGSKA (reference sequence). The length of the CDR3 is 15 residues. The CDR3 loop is CSASWREGHSNEQFF. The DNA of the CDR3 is TGCAGTGCTAGTTGGCGGGAGGGCCATAGCAATGAGCAGTTCTTC.

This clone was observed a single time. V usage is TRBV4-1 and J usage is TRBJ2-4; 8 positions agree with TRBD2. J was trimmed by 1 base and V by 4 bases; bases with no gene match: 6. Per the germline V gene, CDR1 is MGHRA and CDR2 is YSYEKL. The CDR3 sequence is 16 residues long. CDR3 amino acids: CASSLIAGMAKNIQYF. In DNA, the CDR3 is TGCGCCAGCAGCCTCATAGCGGGAATGGCCAAAAACATTCAGTACTTC.